These T cell receptor beta chains were read from a single sample in a study of PD-1 blockade in mismatch repair-deficient tumors. The assay was immunoSEQ multiplex PCR, and TCRdb's table has in-frame clones only and misses some. The sample contains roughly 50,000 clones, roughly 78% of which appear only once. Sequences were derived from peripheral blood, sampled 4 weeks after starting pembrolizumab. Receptor source: an adult with mismatch repair-deficient cancer. Both conserved end residues are part of each CDR3. The D gene is left open where the match is weak. The size field is filled for only some rows; it gives once, few, many or a size class.

j_gene,v_gene,d_gene,abundance,CDR3nt,CDR3aa
TRBJ1-1,TRBV2,NA,few,TGTGCCAGCAGTGAAGTGGACTATCGAGGAGCTTTCTTT,CASSEVDYRGAFF
TRBJ1-2,TRBV6-1,NA,NA,TGTGCCAGCAGTGAAGGATCAGGGTTCTATGGCTACACCTTC,CASSEGSGFYGYTF
TRBJ2-6,TRBV14,NA,NA,TGTGCCAGCAGCCAAGCCCTTTGGGCGGGAAGCTCTGGGGCCAACGTCCTGACTTTC,CASSQALWAGSSGANVLTF
TRBJ2-1,TRBV6-6,NA,once,TGTGCCAGCAGTTTAACCGACGCGGAAGTCAATGAGCAGTTCTTC,CASSLTDAEVNEQFF
TRBJ1-5,TRBV28,NA,few,TGTGCCAGCAGTTATAATCAGCCCCAGCATTTT,CASSYNQPQHF
TRBJ1-1,TRBV4-1,NA,NA,TGCGCCAGCAGCCAAGGACCGGAGAACACTGAAGCTTTCTTT,CASSQGPENTEAFF
TRBJ2-5,TRBV19,NA,NA,TGTGCCAGTAGTACAGACTTTTGGGGGACCCAGTACTTC,CASSTDFWGTQYF
TRBJ2-5,TRBV14,NA,NA,TGTGCCAGCAGCCAAGAGTGGAACCAAGAGACCCAGTACTTC,CASSQEWNQETQYF
TRBJ2-5,TRBV4-1,NA,NA,TGCGCCAGCAGCCACCTAGGGGTTGGGGGAGTTGGGGTCGAAGAGACCCAGTACTTC,CASSHLGVGGVGVEETQYF
TRBJ2-1,TRBV29-1,NA,NA,TGCAGCGTTGAATTCGTCTACAATGAGCAGTTCTTC,CSVEFVYNEQFF
TRBJ1-2,TRBV4-1,NA,NA,TGCGCCAGCAGCCAACCCGCGGCAGGGGCTGGCTACACCTTC,CASSQPAAGAGYTF
TRBJ2-3,TRBV15,TRBD2,NA,TGTGCCACCAGCAGAGATCTTAGCGGGGCAGATACGCAGTATTTT,CATSRDLSGADTQYF
TRBJ1-1,TRBV7-6,NA,NA,TGTGCCAGCAGCTTAGAAAGGGGGAACACTGAAGCTTTCTTT,CASSLERGNTEAFF
TRBJ1-1,TRBV19,NA,NA,TGTGCCAGTACTGGAGCGACCACGAACACTGAAGCTTTCTTT,CASTGATTNTEAFF
TRBJ2-5,TRBV18,TRBD1,NA,TGTGCCAGCTCACCTGGGACAGGGACAAGGGGAGAGACCCAGTACTTC,CASSPGTGTRGETQYF
TRBJ1-3,TRBV19,NA,NA,TGTGCCAGTAGTATACGGGGTTCGGGAAGCTCTGGAAACACCATATATTTT,CASSIRGSGSSGNTIYF
TRBJ1-2,TRBV27,NA,few,TGTGCCAGCAGCCCACTCCGACAGGTGCACTATGGCTACACCTTC,CASSPLRQVHYGYTF
TRBJ2-2,TRBV7-9,NA,NA,TGTGCCAGCAGCATAGAAGGTGGGGGCGCAGTGTCTTCCGGGGAGCTGTTTTTT,CASSIEGGGAVSSGELFF
TRBJ1-1,TRBV19,NA,NA,TGTGCCAGTACAAGGCAGCTGGGGTTAATGAACACTGAAGCTTTCTTT,CASTRQLGLMNTEAFF
TRBJ2-1,TRBV4-1,NA,NA,TGCGCCAGCAGCCAAGATCCGTCGTCTGATTACAATGAGCAGTTCTTC,CASSQDPSSDYNEQFF
TRBJ2-7,TRBV30,NA,NA,TGTGCCTGGAGTGTTGGTAGGGAGCAGTACTTC,CAWSVGREQYF
TRBJ2-3,TRBV5-4,TRBD2,NA,TGTGCCAGCAGCTGGACTAGTCAGTCAGATACGCAGTATTTT,CASSWTSQSDTQYF
TRBJ2-7,TRBV18,TRBD1,many,TGTGCCAGTTCGAGGGGGCCTAATCTCTACGAGCAGTACTTC,CASSRGPNLYEQYF
TRBJ2-1,TRBV19,TRBD2,NA,TGTGCCAGTAGAAAATTCGCTAGCGGGTACAATGAGCAGTTCTTC,CASRKFASGYNEQFF
TRBJ1-3,TRBV5-4,NA,NA,TGTGCCGCCCCAATCGAGAACACCATATATTTT,CAAPIENTIYF
TRBJ1-1,TRBV7-9,TRBD1,few,TGTGCCAGCAGTCCGGGACAGAAGTATGAAGCTTTCTTT,CASSPGQKYEAFF
TRBJ2-1,TRBV4-3,TRBD2,NA,TGCGCCAGCAGCCCTAGCGGGAGTAGGTACAATGAGCAGTTCTTC,CASSPSGSRYNEQFF
TRBJ2-2,TRBV19,NA,NA,TGTGCCAGTAGTTTTTCATACACCGGGGAGCTGTTTTTT,CASSFSYTGELFF
TRBJ2-7,TRBV7-3,TRBD2,once,TGTGCCATCCCGGGGAGGGAGGACGAGGCGCAGTACTTC,CAIPGREDEAQYF
TRBJ1-4,TRBV6-1,NA,NA,TGTGCCAGCAATACTGACAGTACAACTAATGAAAAACTGTTTTTT,CASNTDSTTNEKLFF
TRBJ2-7,TRBV9,NA,NA,TGTGCCAGCAGCGTAGGAGACGGGAGATCCTACGAGCAGTACTTC,CASSVGDGRSYEQYF
TRBJ2-7,TRBV5-1,TRBD1,NA,TGCGCCAGCAGCACGGGACAGGGTATCGACGAGCAGTACTTC,CASSTGQGIDEQYF
TRBJ2-7,TRBV7-9,TRBD2,NA,TGTGCCAGCAGCTCGACTAGCCATGCCTACGAGCAGTACTTC,CASSSTSHAYEQYF
TRBJ2-1,TRBV9,TRBD2,NA,TGTGCCAGCAGCGTAGCGCCTCTAGCGGGACGCAGCGAGCAGTTCTTC,CASSVAPLAGRSEQFF
TRBJ1-2,TRBV18,TRBD1,few,TGTGCCAGCTCACCAGAGAAAGGGGGCAACTATGGCTACACCTTC,CASSPEKGGNYGYTF
TRBJ2-1,TRBV6-1,TRBD2,few,TGTGCCAGCAGTGATGGGACTAGCGGGAGGGTAGGCAATGAGCAGTTCTTC,CASSDGTSGRVGNEQFF
TRBJ1-2,TRBV9,NA,NA,TGTGCCAGCAGCTCGACCCCCCGGGATGGCTACACCTTC,CASSSTPRDGYTF
TRBJ2-7,TRBV5-1,NA,NA,TGCGCCAGCAGCTTGGCTGGGTACAGGGGAGGATACGAGCAGTACTTC,CASSLAGYRGGYEQYF
TRBJ2-2,TRBV18,NA,NA,TGTGCCAGCTCACCAGGACCCCTCCCCGGGGAGCTGTTTTTT,CASSPGPLPGELFF
TRBJ2-5,TRBV5-4,NA,NA,TGTGCCAGCAGCTCTGGTAGCGGCGGGGAGACCCAGTACTTC,CASSSGSGGETQYF
TRBJ2-7,TRBV21-1,NA,few,TGTGCCAGCAGCAAGAGTCACAACGAGGTCGGCTACGAGCAGTACTTC,CASSKSHNEVGYEQYF
TRBJ1-5,TRBV18,NA,NA,TGTGCCAGCTCACCCGGGAGCAGGGGCTATAGCAATCAGCCCCAGCATTTT,CASSPGSRGYSNQPQHF
TRBJ2-2,TRBV7-9,TRBD1,NA,TGTGCCAGCAGTCCCCCGGACAGGGTGAACACCGGGGAGCTGTTTTTT,CASSPPDRVNTGELFF
TRBJ2-7,TRBV5-6,TRBD2,few,TGTGCCAGCAGCTCCACCGGACTAGCGGGAGTTTCCTACGAGCAGTACTTC,CASSSTGLAGVSYEQYF
TRBJ2-5,TRBV30,NA,NA,TGTGCCTGGGGGAACAAGGGGTCCGAGACCCAGTACTTC,CAWGNKGSETQYF
TRBJ2-1,TRBV7-8,NA,NA,TGTGCCAGCAGCTTAGCACGGTTGAAGGTTACAGGACCCAATGAGCAGTTCTTC,CASSLARLKVTGPNEQFF
TRBJ1-2,TRBV9,NA,NA,TGTGCCAGCAGCGCCAGTGGGGGAGGGGTTGTCGGCAGCGGCTATGGCTACACCTTC,CASSASGGGVVGSGYGYTF
TRBJ2-1,TRBV5-4,TRBD1,NA,TGTGCCAGCAGCTCCGGGACAGGGGGATACAATGAGCAGTTCTTC,CASSSGTGGYNEQFF
TRBJ1-5,TRBV10-3,TRBD1,NA,TGTGCCATCAGGGGACAGGGCAGCAATCAGCCCCAGCATTTT,CAIRGQGSNQPQHF
TRBJ1-2,TRBV27,NA,few,TGTGCCAGCAGTTTAGGGGGGTTGGGCTACACCTTC,CASSLGGLGYTF
TRBJ2-1,TRBV25-1,NA,few,TGTGCCAGCAGTGACTCAGGATACAATGAGCAGTTCTTC,CASSDSGYNEQFF
TRBJ2-2,TRBV4-1,NA,NA,TGCGCCAGCAGCCATAAACCAGGGGTGGACACCGGGGAGCTGTTTTTT,CASSHKPGVDTGELFF
TRBJ2-2,TRBV6-4,NA,NA,TGTGCCAGCAGTGAAAACACTAACACCGGGGAGCTGTTTTTT,CASSENTNTGELFF